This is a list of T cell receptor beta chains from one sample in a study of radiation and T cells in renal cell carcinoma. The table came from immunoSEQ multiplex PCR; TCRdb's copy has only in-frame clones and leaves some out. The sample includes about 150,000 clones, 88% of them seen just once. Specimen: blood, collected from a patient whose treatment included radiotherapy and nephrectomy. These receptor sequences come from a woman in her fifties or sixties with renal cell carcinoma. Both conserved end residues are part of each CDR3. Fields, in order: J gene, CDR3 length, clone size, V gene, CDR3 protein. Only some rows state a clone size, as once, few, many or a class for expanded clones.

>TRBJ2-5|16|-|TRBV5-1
CASSLESTGVTQTQYF
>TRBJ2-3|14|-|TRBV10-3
CAISEKGDTDTQYF
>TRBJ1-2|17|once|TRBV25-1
CASSGESRDVTNYGYTF
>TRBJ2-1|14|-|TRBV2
CASGGHQPGNEQFF
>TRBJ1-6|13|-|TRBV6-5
CATRKGDNSPLHF
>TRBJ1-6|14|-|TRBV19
CASSIGPSDSPLHF
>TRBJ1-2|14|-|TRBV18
CASSPEEGHYGYTF
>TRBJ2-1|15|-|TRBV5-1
CASSPWAGGGSEQFF
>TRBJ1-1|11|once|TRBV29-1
CSAGGHPEAFF
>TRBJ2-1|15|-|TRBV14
CASREAGGLLNEQFF
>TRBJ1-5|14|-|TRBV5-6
CASSFSLSGQPQHF
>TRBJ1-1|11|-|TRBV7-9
CASSHDSEAFF
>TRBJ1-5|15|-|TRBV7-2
CASSLVPNSNQPQHF
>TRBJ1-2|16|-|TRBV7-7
CASRSDRGLVHYGYTF
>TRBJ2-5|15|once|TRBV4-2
CASSQDILAQETQYF
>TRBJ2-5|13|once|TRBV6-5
CASSYGQQETQYF
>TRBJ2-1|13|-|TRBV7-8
CASSLMIYNEQFF
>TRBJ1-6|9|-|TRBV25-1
CANQSPLHF
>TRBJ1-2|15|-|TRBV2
CASTEDGGTNYGYTF
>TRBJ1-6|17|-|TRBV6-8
CASSVPRRSSYNSPLHF
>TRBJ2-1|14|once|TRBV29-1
CSGAQGAKDNEQFF
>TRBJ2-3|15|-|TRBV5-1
CASSFGGGQADTQYF
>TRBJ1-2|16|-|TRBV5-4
CASSLGGYNTNYGYTF